This T cell receptor beta chain was identified during a study of type 1 and type 2 diabetes patients. The length of the CDR3 is 14 residues. Germline V gene lookup returns CDR1 DFQATT and CDR2 SNEGSKA (reference sequence). The ends were cut back, 0 bases at V and 6 bases at J, with 14 bases in the middle. Amplification started from genomic DNA. The TCR beta CDR3 region was amplified using 30 forward and 13 reverse primers. TCRdb itself ran the multiplex PCR reads through MiXCR, one entry per CDR3 protein. This table holds 280,000 or so distinct CDR3 sequences, over 45% found once. This clonotype was recorded a few times.

This TCR was recovered from a man aged 18 to 30 with type 2 diabetes. The rearrangement links TRBV20-1 to TRBJ1-2; D is undetermined. Sequencing was carried out using peripheral blood mononuclear cells (PBMCs). CDR3 amino acids: CSARDRRQDHGYTF. The DNA for the CDR3 is TGCAGTGCTAGAGATAGGAGGCAGGACCATGGCTACACCTTC.